These 14 T cell receptor beta chains originate from one sample sequenced in a study of T cell responses to AZD1222 COVID-19 vaccine. TCRdb keeps only in-frame clones here, not all; method: immunoSEQ multiplex PCR. The table has 100,000 or so clones, about 86% seen once. Source: peripheral blood, taken on day 0 of AZD1222 vaccination. The receptors originated from an adult in good health.

In its sample, this clone was seen once. V and J are TRBV11-3 and TRBJ2-7; TRBD1 or TRBD2 may be the D gene (5 bases each). CDR1 is SGHNT and CDR2 is YENEEA in the germline V gene. Trimming took off 3 bases at V and 3 bases at J, with 9 bases between the two ends. This CDR3 spans 13 amino acids. Here the CDR3 DNA reads TGTGCCAGCAGCTTGGGACGGAGCTACGAGCAGTACTTC. Protein sequence: CASSLGRSYEQYF.

This clone showed up just once. The chain combines TRBV7-3 with TRBJ2-3; 9 bases fit TRBD1. Trimming took 5 bases from V and 3 from J; bases not matched to a gene: 6. There are 15 residues in the CDR3. Germline CDR1 reads SGHTA; CDR2 reads FQGTGA. DNA for the CDR3: TGTGCCAGCAGCCCCTCTGGACAGGGGACAGATACGCAGTATTTT. Residues: CASSPSGQGTDTQYF.

The V and J genes are TRBV3-1 (or the pseudogene TRBV3-2) and TRBJ1-6, with 11 bases aligning to TRBD1. From germline, CDR1 is LGHDT and CDR2 YNNKEL (reference sequence). CDR3 length: 15 amino acids. V gave up 4 bases and J gave up 10 bases; unmatched junction bases: 6. The CDR3 bases are TGTGCCAGCAGCCCTTGGACAGGGGGCAGGTCACCCCTCCACTTT. Amino acids: CASSPWTGGRSPLHF.

CDR3: CASSLGFSMNTEAFF. DNA for the CDR3: TGTGCCAGCAGCTTAGGGTTCTCCATGAACACTGAAGCTTTCTTT. The chain carries TRBV7-2 and TRBJ1-1, with D hard to call. This CDR3 region has 15 residues. From germline, CDR1 is SGHTA and CDR2 FQGNSA. The V end lost 1 base, the J end lost 0 bases, and 9 bases lay between the germline ends. Together with reference TRBV7-2 and TRBJ1-1, the CDR3 gives the full variable domain: GAGVSQSPSNKVTEKGKDVELRCDPISGHTALYWYRQSLGQGLEFLIYFQGNSAPDKSGLPSDRFSAERTGGSVSTLTIQRTQQEDSAVYLCASSLGFSMNTEAFFGQGTRLTVV.

This clone was detected a few times. The rearrangement uses TRBV4-2 and TRBJ1-5; D may be TRBD1 (5 bases). Germline V gene data show CDR1 as LGHNA and CDR2 as YNFKEQ. This CDR3 comprises 14 residues. V gave up 1 base and J gave up 6 bases, with 10 bases separating them. The CDR3 DNA follows: TGTGCCAGCAGCCAAGCCCAGGGAGGTCAGCCCCAGCATTTT. This gives the protein CASSQAQGGQPQHF.

The chain employs TRBV5-4 and TRBJ2-7; possibly TRBD1 or TRBD2 for D (5 bases each). CDR3 length: 14 amino acids. Germline loops: CDR1 SGHNT, CDR2 YYREEE (reference sequence). V lost 5 bases to trimming and J lost 5 bases, with 17 bases between them. CDR3 DNA: TGTGCCAGCAGACCGGGGCCTCTCCTACACGAGCAGTACTTC. It translates to CASRPGPLLHEQYF.

This clone was observed a single time. The chain couples TRBV30 to TRBJ1-5, with 10 nucleotides matching TRBD1. Trimming at V came to 4 bases and at J to 4 bases, leaving 13 bases not matched to a gene. Looked up from germline, CDR1 is GTSNPN and CDR2 is SVGIG (reference sequence). The CDR3 extends over 17 amino acids. The CDR3 region is CAWTVGDRGGPNQPQHF. In DNA form, the CDR3 reads TGTGCCTGGACGGTAGGGGACAGGGGAGGGCCTAATCAGCCCCAGCATTTT.

The chain couples TRBV19 to TRBJ1-6; no definite D call. The CDR3 sequence is 15 residues long. In germline, CDR1 is LNHDA, CDR2 SQIVND (reference sequence). Trimming stripped 2 bases from V and 7 bases from J, with 12 bases between. CDR3 sequence: CASSINPPGNSPLHF. CDR3 nucleotides: TGTGCCAGTAGTATAAACCCCCCTGGGAATTCACCCCTCCACTTT.

This rearrangement joins TRBV4-2 to TRBJ2-5; 10 nucleotides align to TRBD2. CDR1 and CDR2 (germline): LGHNA, YNFKEQ. This CDR3 spans 15 amino acids. V lost 3 bases to trimming and J lost 5 bases; unmatched junction nucleotides: 6. In DNA, the CDR3 is TGTGCCAGCAGCCAGAGCGGGGGGGCGGGCGAGACCCAGTACTTC. Encoded protein: CASSQSGGAGETQYF.

This chain connects TRBV4-1 to TRBJ2-7; D remains unclear. Trimming left V 1 base short and J 3 bases short, with 7 bases between. Germline V lookup: CDR1 MGHRA, CDR2 YSYEKL. This CDR3 spans 13 amino acids. The CDR3 loop reads CASSQVGNYEQYF. Written as DNA, the CDR3 is TGCGCCAGCAGCCAAGTGGGGAACTACGAGCAGTACTTC.

The chain combines TRBV4-1 with TRBJ2-1; no clear D. V lost 1 base, J lost 8 bases, and 12 bases lay in between. The length of the CDR3 is 14 residues. In germline, CDR1 is MGHRA, CDR2 YSYEKL. CDR3 DNA sequence: TGCGCCAGCAGCCAAGGCAAGCCGCCGTATGAGCAGTTCTTC. It specifies CASSQGKPPYEQFF.

The rearrangement uses TRBV6-5 and TRBJ1-3; D gene ambiguous. Germline loops: CDR1 MNHEY, CDR2 SVGAGI. The V end lost 0 bases, the J end lost 7 bases, and 16 bases lay between the germline ends. This CDR3 comprises 16 residues. In nucleotides, the CDR3 is TGTGCCAGCAGTTACTCTGCGGGAGGGCTCCGGAACACCATATATTTT. This translates into CASSYSAGGLRNTIYF.

This chain joins TRBV7-7 and TRBJ2-2; D may be TRBD2 (6 bases). CDR1 and CDR2 from the germline V gene are SSHAT and FNYEAQ (reference sequence). V was pared by 3 bases and J by 3 bases, with 14 bases between. The CDR3 covers 16 residues. Written as DNA, the CDR3 is TGTGCCAGCAGCTTCGGAGGGTTGGGTTACACCGGGGAGCTGTTTTTT. It yields the protein CASSFGGLGYTGELFF.

This chain connects TRBV24-1 to TRBJ2-1; tentative D call: TRBD2 (6 bases). CDR3 length: 13 amino acids. V lost 7 bases and J 9 bases, leaving 15 bases between the germline ends. Germline V lookup: CDR1 KGHDR, CDR2 SFDVKD. DNA of the CDR3: TGTGCCACCAGGGGATTACCGGAGGGTGAGCAGTTCTTC. Translating it yields CATRGLPEGEQFF.